The present TCR beta chain was sequenced within a study of T cell changes during pregnancy in multiple sclerosis. The germline V gene has CDR1 MNHEY and CDR2 SVGAGI. Trimming removed 2 bases from V and 3 bases from J; junction bases left unmatched: 4. The CDR3 is made up of 15 amino acids. This clone came up a few times. Sequencing was performed with immunoSEQ multiplex PCR; in TCRdb, only in-frame clones are kept and a portion is missing. This sample has tens of thousands of clones, with more than 90% found just once. The origin of this receptor is a female donor in good health, enrolled as a control in a pregnancy study. The material sequenced was peripheral blood, taken in the second trimester of pregnancy. The chain uses TRBV6-5 and TRBJ2-7, with 10 bases lining up with TRBD1. The DNA for the CDR3 is TGTGCCAGCAGTTACAAGGACAGGGGGGGCTACGAGCAGTACTTC. This encodes CASSYKDRGGYEQYF.